This T cell receptor beta chain was captured by sequencing in a study of blood T cell repertoires in COVID-19. Across the whole study: The United States, Italy and Spain provided the acute and convalescent COVID-19 samples. Sources were T cells, B-cell-depleted T cells, or PBMCs; the material itself was cDNA or gDNA.

Methods used by the authors: Estimates of nucleated cell counts were drawn from the amplification of reference gene primers. TCRdb's copy holds only in-frame clones and misses some; the assay was immunoSEQ multiplex PCR. That table furnishes V, J and clone size, whereas the DNA furnished D and trimming. The table includes just under 45,000 clones, around nine tenths detected once. V lost 6 bases, J lost 0 bases, and 13 bases stayed unmatched. The germline V gene encodes CDR1 MDHEN and CDR2 SYDVKM. This CDR3 spans 17 amino acids. J is TRBJ2-7 and V is TRBV28; 8 bases match TRBD1. This clonotype was obtained from a woman aged 40 to 50 with acute or convalescent COVID-19. Material for sequencing was peripheral blood. CDR3 bases: TGTGCCAGCAGCCCTATAGGACAGGGCCTATTCTCCTACGAGCAGTACTTC. It yields the protein CASSPIGQGLFSYEQYF.